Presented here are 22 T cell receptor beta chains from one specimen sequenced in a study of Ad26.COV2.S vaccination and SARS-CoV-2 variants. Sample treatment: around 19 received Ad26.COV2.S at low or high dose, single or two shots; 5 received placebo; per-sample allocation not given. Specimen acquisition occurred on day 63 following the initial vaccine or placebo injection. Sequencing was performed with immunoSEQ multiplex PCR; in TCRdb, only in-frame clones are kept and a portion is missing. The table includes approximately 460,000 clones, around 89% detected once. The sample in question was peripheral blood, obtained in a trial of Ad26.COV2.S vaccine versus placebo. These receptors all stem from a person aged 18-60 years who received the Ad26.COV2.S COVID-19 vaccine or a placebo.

The CDR3 region has the DNA TGTGCCAGCCACCCGGGAAGGGCGTACAATCAGCCCCAGCATTTT. This translates into CASHPGRAYNQPQHF. This chain links TRBV6-5 with TRBJ1-5; D gene uncertain. Germline loops: CDR1 MNHEY, CDR2 SVGAGI. This CDR3 spans 15 amino acids. V shed 8 bases and J shed 3 bases, with 17 bases lying between them.

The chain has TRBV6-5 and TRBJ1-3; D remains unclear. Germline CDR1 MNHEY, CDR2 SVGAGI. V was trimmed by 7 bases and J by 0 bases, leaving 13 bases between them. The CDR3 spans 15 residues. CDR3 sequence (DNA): TGTGCCAGCATCCTCACCGACGGCTCTGGAAACACCATATATTTT. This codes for CASILTDGSGNTIYF.

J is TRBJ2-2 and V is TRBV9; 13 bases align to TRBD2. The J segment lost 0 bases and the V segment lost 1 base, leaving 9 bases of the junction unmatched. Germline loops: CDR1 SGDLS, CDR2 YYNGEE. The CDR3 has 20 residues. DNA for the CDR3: TGTGCCAGCAGCGTAAAGGGACTAGCGGGGAGTTACGCGAACACCGGGGAGCTGTTTTTT. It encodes CASSVKGLAGSYANTGELFF.

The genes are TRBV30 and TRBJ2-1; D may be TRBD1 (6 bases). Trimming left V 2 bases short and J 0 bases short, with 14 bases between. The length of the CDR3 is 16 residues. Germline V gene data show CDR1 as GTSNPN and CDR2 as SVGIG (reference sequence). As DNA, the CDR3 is TGTGCCTGGAGTTGGTGGACAGAAAGCTCCTACAATGAGCAGTTCTTC. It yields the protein CAWSWWTESSYNEQFF.

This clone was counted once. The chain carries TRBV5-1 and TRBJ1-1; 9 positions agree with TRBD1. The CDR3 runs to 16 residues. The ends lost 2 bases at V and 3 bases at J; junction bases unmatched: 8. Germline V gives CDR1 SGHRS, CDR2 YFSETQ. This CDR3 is CASSLNRGRIDTEAFF. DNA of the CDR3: TGCGCCAGCAGCTTAAACAGGGGGCGAATCGACACTGAAGCTTTCTTT.

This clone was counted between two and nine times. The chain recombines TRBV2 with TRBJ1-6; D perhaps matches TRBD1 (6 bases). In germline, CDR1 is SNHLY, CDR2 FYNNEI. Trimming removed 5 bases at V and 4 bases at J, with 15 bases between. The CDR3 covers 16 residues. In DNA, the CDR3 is TGTGCCAGCAGTATACAGAGGGGGTTGTATAATTCACCCCTCCACTTT. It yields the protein CASSIQRGLYNSPLHF. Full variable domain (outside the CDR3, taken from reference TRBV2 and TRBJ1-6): EPEVTQTPSHQVTQMGQEVILRCVPISNHLYFYWYRQILGQKVEFLVSFYNNEISEKSEIFDDQFSVERPDGSNFTLKIRSTKLEDSAMYFCASSIQRGLYNSPLHFGNGTRLTVT.

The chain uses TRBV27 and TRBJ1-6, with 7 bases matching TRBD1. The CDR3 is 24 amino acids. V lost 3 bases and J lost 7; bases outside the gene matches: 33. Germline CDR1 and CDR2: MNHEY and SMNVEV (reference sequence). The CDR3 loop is CASSFIPLVGTDRWELKGNSPLHF. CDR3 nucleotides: TGTGCCAGCAGTTTTATCCCCCTAGTCGGGACAGACCGATGGGAGTTGAAAGGGAATTCACCCCTCCACTTT.

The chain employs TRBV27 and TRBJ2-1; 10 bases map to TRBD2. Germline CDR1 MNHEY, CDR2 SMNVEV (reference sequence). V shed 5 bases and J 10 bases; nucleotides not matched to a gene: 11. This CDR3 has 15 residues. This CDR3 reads CASSPRTSGAMEQFF. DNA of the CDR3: TGTGCCAGCAGTCCTAGGACTAGCGGAGCTATGGAGCAGTTCTTC.

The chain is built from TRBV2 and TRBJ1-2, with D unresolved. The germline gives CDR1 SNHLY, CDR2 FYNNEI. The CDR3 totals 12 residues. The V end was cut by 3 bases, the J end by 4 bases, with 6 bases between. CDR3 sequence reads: CASSELSYGYTF. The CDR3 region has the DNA TGTGCCAGCAGTGAGCTCAGCTATGGCTACACCTTC.

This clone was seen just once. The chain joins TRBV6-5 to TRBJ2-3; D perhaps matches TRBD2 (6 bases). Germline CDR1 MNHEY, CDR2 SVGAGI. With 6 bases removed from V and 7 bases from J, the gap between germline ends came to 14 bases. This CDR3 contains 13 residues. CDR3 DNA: TGTGCCAGCAGGGGGGGTAAGAGCAATACGCAGTATTTT. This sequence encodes CASRGGKSNTQYF.

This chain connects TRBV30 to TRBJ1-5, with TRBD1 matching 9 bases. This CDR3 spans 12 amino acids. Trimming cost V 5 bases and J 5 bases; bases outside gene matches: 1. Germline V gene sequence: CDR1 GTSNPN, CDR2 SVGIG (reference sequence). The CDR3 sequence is CAWGQGYQPQHF. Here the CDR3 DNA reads TGTGCCTGGGGACAGGGGTATCAGCCCCAGCATTTT.

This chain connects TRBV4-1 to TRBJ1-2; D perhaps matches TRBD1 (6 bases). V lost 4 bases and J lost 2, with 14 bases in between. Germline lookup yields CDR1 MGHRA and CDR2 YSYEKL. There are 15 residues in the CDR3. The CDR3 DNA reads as TGCGCCAGCAGCCCAGGCGATGGGGGCAACTATGGCTACACCTTC. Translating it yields CASSPGDGGNYGYTF.

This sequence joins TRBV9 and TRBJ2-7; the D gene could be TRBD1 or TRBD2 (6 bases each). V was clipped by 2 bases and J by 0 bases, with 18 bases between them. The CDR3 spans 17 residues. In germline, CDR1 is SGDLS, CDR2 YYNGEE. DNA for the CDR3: TGTGCCAGCAGCGTTGCCCAAGACGGGGGCTACTCCTACGAGCAGTACTTC. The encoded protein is CASSVAQDGGYSYEQYF.

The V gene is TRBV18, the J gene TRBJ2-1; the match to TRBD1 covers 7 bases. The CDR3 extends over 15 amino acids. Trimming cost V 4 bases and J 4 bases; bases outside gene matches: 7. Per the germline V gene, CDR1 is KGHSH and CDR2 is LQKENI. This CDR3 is CASSRAGTEYNEQFF. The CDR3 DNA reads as TGTGCCAGCTCACGGGCCGGGACAGAATACAATGAGCAGTTCTTC.

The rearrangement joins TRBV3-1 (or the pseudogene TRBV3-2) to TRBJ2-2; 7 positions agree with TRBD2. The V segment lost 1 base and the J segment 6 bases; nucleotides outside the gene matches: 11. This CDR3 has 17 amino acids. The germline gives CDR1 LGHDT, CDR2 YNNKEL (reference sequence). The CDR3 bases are TGTGCCAGCAGCCAAGTCTCGGGGAGGGCCAAGGCCGGGGAGCTGTTTTTT. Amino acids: CASSQVSGRAKAGELFF.

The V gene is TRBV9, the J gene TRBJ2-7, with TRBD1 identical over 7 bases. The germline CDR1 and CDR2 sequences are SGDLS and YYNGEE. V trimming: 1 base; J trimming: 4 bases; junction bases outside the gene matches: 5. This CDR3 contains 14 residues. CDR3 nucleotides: TGTGCCAGCAGCGTAACAGACAGGGTGTACGAGCAGTACTTC. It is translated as CASSVTDRVYEQYF.

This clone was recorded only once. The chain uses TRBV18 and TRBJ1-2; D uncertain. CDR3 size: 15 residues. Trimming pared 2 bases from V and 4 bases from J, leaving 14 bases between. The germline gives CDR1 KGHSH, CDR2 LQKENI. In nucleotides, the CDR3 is TGTGCCAGCTCACCAGTATTTGGGCAGAGCTATGGCTACACCTTC. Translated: CASSPVFGQSYGYTF.

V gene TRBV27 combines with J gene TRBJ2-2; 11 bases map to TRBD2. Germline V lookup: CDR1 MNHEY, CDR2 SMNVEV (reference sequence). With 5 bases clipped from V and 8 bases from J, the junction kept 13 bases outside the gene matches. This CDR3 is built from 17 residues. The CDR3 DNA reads TGTGCCAGCAGTCTCTACGGACTAGCGGGTGTGGTTGGGGAGCTGTTTTTT. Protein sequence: CASSLYGLAGVVGELFF.

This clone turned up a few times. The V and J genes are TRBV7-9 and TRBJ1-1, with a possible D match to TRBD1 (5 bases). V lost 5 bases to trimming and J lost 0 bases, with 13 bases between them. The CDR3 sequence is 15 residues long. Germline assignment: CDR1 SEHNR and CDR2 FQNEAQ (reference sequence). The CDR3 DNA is TGTGCCAGCAGCCCTGACAGACGCATGAACACTGAAGCTTTCTTT. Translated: CASSPDRRMNTEAFF. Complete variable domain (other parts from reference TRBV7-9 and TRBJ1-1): DTGVSQNPRHKITKRGQNVTFRCDPISEHNRLYWYRQTLGQGPEFLTYFQNEAQLEKSRLLSDRFSAERPKGSFSTLEIQRTEQGDSAMYLCASSPDRRMNTEAFFGQGTRLTVV.

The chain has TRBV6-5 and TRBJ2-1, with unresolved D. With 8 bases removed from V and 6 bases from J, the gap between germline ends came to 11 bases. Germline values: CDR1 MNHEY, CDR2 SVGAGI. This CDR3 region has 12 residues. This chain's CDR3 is CASSTPFNEQFF. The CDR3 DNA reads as TGTGCCAGCTCGACTCCGTTCAATGAGCAGTTCTTC.

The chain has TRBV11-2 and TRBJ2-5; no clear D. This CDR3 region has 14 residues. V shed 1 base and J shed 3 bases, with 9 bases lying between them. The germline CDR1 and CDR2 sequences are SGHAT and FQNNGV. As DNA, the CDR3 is TGTGCCAGCAGCTTAGCGAGGCAGAAAGAGACCCAGTACTTC. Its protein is CASSLARQKETQYF.

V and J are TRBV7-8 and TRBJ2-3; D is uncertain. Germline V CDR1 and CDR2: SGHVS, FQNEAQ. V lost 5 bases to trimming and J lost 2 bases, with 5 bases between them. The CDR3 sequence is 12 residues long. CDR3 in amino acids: CASSHYTDTQYF. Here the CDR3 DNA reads TGTGCCAGCAGCCACTACACAGATACGCAGTATTTT. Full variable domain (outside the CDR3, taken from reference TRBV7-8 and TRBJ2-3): GAGVSQSPRYKVAKRGQDVALRCDPISGHVSLFWYQQALGQGPEFLTYFQNEAQLDKSGLPSDRFFAERPEGSVSTLKIQRTQQEDSAVYLCASSHYTDTQYFGPGTRLTVL.